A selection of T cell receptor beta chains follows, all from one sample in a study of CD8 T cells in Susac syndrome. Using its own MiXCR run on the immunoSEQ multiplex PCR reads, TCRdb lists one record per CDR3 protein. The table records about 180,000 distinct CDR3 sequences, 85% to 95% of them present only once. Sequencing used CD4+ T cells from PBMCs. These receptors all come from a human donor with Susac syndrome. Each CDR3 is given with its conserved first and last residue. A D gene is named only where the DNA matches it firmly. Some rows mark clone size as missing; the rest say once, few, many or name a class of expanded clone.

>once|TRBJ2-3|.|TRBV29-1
TGCAGCGTTGCCGGGACCTACACAGATACGCAGTATTTT
CSVAGTYTDTQYF
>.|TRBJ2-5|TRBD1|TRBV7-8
TGTGCCAGCAGCAACAGGGGGCAGGGGACCCAGTACTTC
CASSNRGQGTQYF
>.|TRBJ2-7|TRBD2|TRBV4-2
TGTGCCAGCAGCCAAAACACCGGACTAGCGGCCTACGAGCAGTACTTC
CASSQNTGLAAYEQYF
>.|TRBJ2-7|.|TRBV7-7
TGTGCTAGCAGCTCAGGACTCATCTACGAGCAGTACTTC
CASSSGLIYEQYF
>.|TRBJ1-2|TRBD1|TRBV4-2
TGTGCCAGCAGCCAAGATCCAGGGACAGACTATGGCTACACCTTC
CASSQDPGTDYGYTF
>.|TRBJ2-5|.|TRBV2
TGTGCCAGCAGCCCCTGGACTGGATGGGAAGAGACCCAGTACTTC
CASSPWTGWEETQYF
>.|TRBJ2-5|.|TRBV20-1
TGCAGTTCTAAGGGGATCCAAGAGACCCAGTACTTC
CSSKGIQETQYF
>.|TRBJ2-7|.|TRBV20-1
TGCAGTGGGACAGCCAGCTCCTACGAGCAGTACTTC
CSGTASSYEQYF
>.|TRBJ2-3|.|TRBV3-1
TGTGCCAGCAGCCAAGGGGGCGTCCCAGATACGCAGTATTTT
CASSQGGVPDTQYF
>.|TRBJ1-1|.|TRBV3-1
TGTGCCAGCAGCCAAGATTACGGAGGGACTGAAGCTTTCTTT
CASSQDYGGTEAFF
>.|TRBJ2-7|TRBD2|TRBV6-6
TGTGCCAGCACCCCCAGCGGGGGATCCTACGAGCAGTACTTC
CASTPSGGSYEQYF
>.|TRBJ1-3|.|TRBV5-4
TGTGCCAGCAGCTTCGGGGGAAACGTCGGCTCTGGAAACACCATATATTTT
CASSFGGNVGSGNTIYF
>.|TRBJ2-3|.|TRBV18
TGTGCCAACTCGCACACAGATACGCAGTATTTT
CANSHTDTQYF
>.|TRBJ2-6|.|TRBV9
TGTGCCAGCAGCGTAGGGCAGCACTCTGGGGCCAACGTCCTGACTTTC
CASSVGQHSGANVLTF
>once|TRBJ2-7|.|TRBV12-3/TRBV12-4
TGTGCCAGCAGTTTTGGGGGGCTTGAGCAGTACTTC
CASSFGGLEQYF
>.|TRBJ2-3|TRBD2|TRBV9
TGTGCCAGCAGCGTGGGACTAGCGCCGACAGATACGCAGTATTTT
CASSVGLAPTDTQYF
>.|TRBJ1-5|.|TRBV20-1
TGCAGTGCTAGAGATTATCGGGGAGCCCCCCCACAGCCCCAGCATTTT
CSARDYRGAPPQPQHF
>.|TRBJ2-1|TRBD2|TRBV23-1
TGCGCCAGCATCTTGCGGGGGAGCTCCTACAATGAGCAGTTCTTC
CASILRGSSYNEQFF
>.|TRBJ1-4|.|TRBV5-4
TGTGCCAGCAGCTTGGAACAGGGTGACGAAAAACTGTTTTTT
CASSLEQGDEKLFF
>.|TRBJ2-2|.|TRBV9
TGTGCCAGCAGCGTAGCGCGGCACCTGAACACCGGGGAGCTGTTTTTT
CASSVARHLNTGELFF
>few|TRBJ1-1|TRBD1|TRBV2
TGTGCCAGCTCGACAGGGCTGAACACTGAAGCTTTCTTT
CASSTGLNTEAFF
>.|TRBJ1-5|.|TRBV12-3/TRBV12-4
TGTGCCAGCAGTTGGAGGGACGACCAGCCCCAGCATTTT
CASSWRDDQPQHF
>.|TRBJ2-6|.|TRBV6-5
TGTGCCAGCAGTTCCAGGGGGGCCAACGTCCTGACTTTC
CASSSRGANVLTF
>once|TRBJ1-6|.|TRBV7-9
TGTGCCAGCAGAAAACTCCGGGACGCCAATAATTCACCCCTCCACTTT
CASRKLRDANNSPLHF
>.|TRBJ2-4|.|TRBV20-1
TGCAGTGCTAGAGAAAACAGGGATAAGAACATTCAGTACTTC
CSARENRDKNIQYF
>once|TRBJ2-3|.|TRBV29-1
TGCAGCGTTGATCGGACAGACTTCACAGATACGCAGTATTTT
CSVDRTDFTDTQYF
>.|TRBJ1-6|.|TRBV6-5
TGTGCCAGCACCACCAGCGGGACCTATAATTCACCCCTCCACTTT
CASTTSGTYNSPLHF
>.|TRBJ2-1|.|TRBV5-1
TGCGCCAGCAGCTTGGTCGCGTCTGGTGAGCAGTTCTTC
CASSLVASGEQFF
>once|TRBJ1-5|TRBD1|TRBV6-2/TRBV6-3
TGTGCCAGCAGCCGCCGGACAGGGGGCGATCAGCCCCAGCATTTT
CASSRRTGGDQPQHF
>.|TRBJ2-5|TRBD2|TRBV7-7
TGTGCTAGCAGCTTTCTAGCGGGGGGACAAGAGACCCAGTACTTC
CASSFLAGGQETQYF
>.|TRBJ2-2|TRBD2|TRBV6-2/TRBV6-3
TGTGCCAGCAGTCCTCGGACTAGCGGGAACACCGGGGAGCTGTTTTTT
CASSPRTSGNTGELFF
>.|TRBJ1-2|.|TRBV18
TGTGCCAGCTCATCCTGGGGTGGCTACACCTTC
CASSSWGGYTF
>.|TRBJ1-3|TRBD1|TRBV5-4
TGTGCCAGCAGCTTACCATTGACAGGGGTAAGCGGAAACACCATATATTTT
CASSLPLTGVSGNTIYF
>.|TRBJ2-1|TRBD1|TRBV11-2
TGTGCCAGCAGTCGGGACAGGGACGAGCAGTTCTTC
CASSRDRDEQFF
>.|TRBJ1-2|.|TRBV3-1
TGTGCCAGCAGCCTCCGACATGAGGGGGGCGATGGCTACACCTTC
CASSLRHEGGDGYTF
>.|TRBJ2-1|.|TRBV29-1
TGCAGCGTTGACGGAGGGGATAATGAGCAGTTCTTC
CSVDGGDNEQFF